This TCR beta chain is from a study of cytomegalovirus exposure and HLA in healthy donors. About the study: There were 100 million to 130 million unique TCR beta sequences, drawn from roughly 200 million T cells, in an earlier analysis. Study results and caveats: Judged likely to be a sequencing artifact was a cluster of highly shared sequence variants. Common viral pathogens (according to a later analysis) appeared linked to several of the most significant clusters.

This CDR3 has 15 residues. The V and J ends lost 3 bases and 4 bases, in that order; junction bases with no gene match: 5. Per the germline V gene, CDR1 is LNHDA and CDR2 is SQIVND (reference sequence). Of note for this clone: Its cognate antigen is unknown.

Amplification used 60 Vbeta primers and 13 Jbeta primers. Method: immunoSEQ multiplex PCR; TCRdb's copy keeps in-frame clones and lacks some. The sample includes about 200,000 clones, 79% of them seen just once. This clonotype was obtained from a woman aged 25 to 39 in good health and CMV-seropositive. The chain links TRBV19 to TRBJ1-2, with 10 bases identical to TRBD1. The material sequenced was PBMCs. The CDR3 spells CASSMGTGDSYGYTF. For the CDR3, the DNA is TGTGCCAGTAGTATGGGGACAGGGGACAGCTATGGCTACACCTTC.